This T cell receptor beta chain was captured in a study of T cell responses to AZD1222 COVID-19 vaccine listed by TCRdb under 2021. Regarding the research as a whole: A total of 230 to 250 trial participants underwent TCR sequencing, of whom 207 had received two doses of AZD1222 and 26 had received two doses of the MenACWY control vaccine. Enrollment into the trials was organized by age into subgroups of 18-55, 56-69 and 70-plus years, and those subgroups contained approximately 150, 30 and 60 TCR-sequenced participants, respectively.

According to the germline V gene (reference sequence), CDR1 reads DFQATT and CDR2 reads SNEGSKA. The CDR3 measures 11 amino acids from cysteine to phenylalanine. Here the CDR3 DNA is all that survives: 33 bases in frame from base 1. V gives up 5 bases and J gives up 10 bases, and the segment between their germline ends measures 14 bases. As concerns this clone: This clone's antigen is unknown. Base qualities were left out, and no much larger clone turns up one base away.

This specimen's time point label, interpreted: about 28 days (+/-7) after the second vaccine dose. AZD1222 recipients given second doses at about 4 weeks or at about 12 weeks were pooled, since spike-specific TCR depth and breadth were not found to differ between the two schedules. The vaccinee samples were drawn from two UK trials, COV001 and COV002, one of which was a single-blind randomized controlled phase 2/3 trial testing AZD1222 (ChAdOx1 nCoV-19) in healthy adults. For TCRbeta chain sequencing, PBMC samples from trial participants were taken at day 0 and at day 28 after the second dose. The CDR3 regions of human TCRbeta chains were analyzed by immunosequencing. In the paper's pipeline: Repertoire TCRs were checked for matches against a reference library of SARS-CoV-2-specific TCRs that had been generated using the MIRA antigen-specificity platform. Breadth was defined as the fraction of unique TCRs that were SARS-CoV-2-associated, and depth was defined as the fraction of total T cells that were SARS-CoV-2-associated. Each spike-specific TCR was assigned to its reactive spike region and to a CD4 or CD8 class using the MIRA data. Log10-transformed breadth and depth values were compared by one-way ANOVA with Sidak's multiple comparisons tests. Here the immuneACCESS table is served through TCRdb, limited to in-frame sequences with V and J called. Missing clones are a known gap in these copies; in checked studies unresolved V genes cover under half, and the rest lacks a known reason. V and J calls and clone size are copied from that table; D and trimming were computed from the DNA. Counted in this sample were 150,000 to 200,000 clones; around 90% of them appeared once. About 1% of the sample comes from the top ten.

Paper-wide results and their limitations: Participants were mostly white British, with more females than males. The authors suggested clonal diversity may have been underestimated. A significant rise in spike-specific TCR breadth and depth was observed after two AZD1222 doses relative to day 0 and relative to MenACWY recipients. In the small 56-69-year group, the increase in depth fell short of significance, most likely because of low power. Conclusions about previously exposed vaccinees are limited, since just 5 or 6 AZD1222 recipients were seropositive for SARS-CoV-2 at baseline. Because no samples from the day 14 peak response were available, repertoires could be characterized only after the peak T cell response. Reportedly, close to half of the unique spike-specific TCRs recognized epitopes lying outside the regions that are mutated in the B.1.351 and B.1.1.7 variants. CD4 TCRs associated with the vaccine covered the entire spike protein, and the dominant responses were in regions 160-218 and 743-854.

The sequence came from an adult who received the AZD1222 COVID-19 vaccine. The rearranged segments are TRBV20-1 and TRBJ1-1, with TRBD1 tentatively as D gene (6 bases match). This specimen was peripheral blood, taken 28 days after the second AZD1222 dose. CDR3 loop: CSADLEGVAFF. At the DNA level, the sequence is TGCAGTGCTGATTTAGAGGGGGTAGCTTTCTTT.